The next 30 T cell receptor beta chains were all read from a single sample in a study of T cell responses to AZD1222 COVID-19 vaccine. Repertoires were generated with immunoSEQ multiplex PCR, while TCRdb's copy carries only in-frame clones and drops some. This sample carries around 150,000 clones, 80% to 90% of them seen once, and the ten largest clones take under 2%. The source material was peripheral blood, sampled on day 0 of AZD1222 vaccination. These TCRs come from an adult in good health.

The gene calls are TRBV6-5 and TRBJ1-2, with 8 bases that match TRBD1. V was clipped by 5 bases and J by 6 bases; unmatched bases: 2. CDR3 size: 12 residues. CDR1 MNHEY and CDR2 SVGAGI come from the germline V gene. This CDR3 reads CASSLDRDGYTF. CDR3 bases: TGTGCCAGCAGTCTGGACAGGGATGGCTACACCTTC.

The CDR3 here is CASRPSRDRMNTEAFF. The CDR3 nucleotides are TGTGCCAGTAGACCTTCCCGGGACAGAATGAACACTGAAGCTTTCTTT. This chain links TRBV19 with TRBJ1-1, with 7 positions matching TRBD1. J was trimmed by 0 bases and V by 6 bases; bases with no gene match: 10. The CDR3 contains 16 residues. CDR1 and CDR2 from the germline V gene are LNHDA and SQIVND (reference sequence).

The chain combines TRBV27 with TRBJ2-5, with 8 bases aligning to TRBD1. CDR1 MNHEY and CDR2 SMNVEV come from the germline V gene (reference sequence). This CDR3 is built from 15 residues. Unmatched junction bases numbered 8, after V lost 5 bases and J lost 3 bases. The CDR3 loop is CASSTISGQEETQYF. In DNA, the CDR3 is TGTGCCAGCAGTACAATCTCGGGACAGGAAGAGACCCAGTACTTC.

The chain joins TRBV5-1 to TRBJ1-1; unclear D gene. Germline CDR1 and CDR2: SGHRS and YFSETQ. The V and J ends lost 0 bases and 3 bases respectively, with 12 bases between them. The CDR3 is 15 residues long. CDR3 DNA: TGCGCCAGCAGCTTGGAGGCAGCGCGGGACACTGAAGCTTTCTTT. Amino acids: CASSLEAARDTEAFF.

The rearrangement links TRBV5-1 to TRBJ2-1; 12 bases map to TRBD2. Trimming took 1 base from V and 6 from J; bases not matched to a gene: 2. Germline CDR1 reads SGHRS; CDR2 reads YFSETQ. The CDR3 is made up of 15 amino acids. The CDR3 DNA follows: TGCGCCAGCAGCTTGCTAGCGGGGGGGGTCAATGAGCAGTTCTTC. It is translated as CASSLLAGGVNEQFF. The full variable domain, with the rest looked up from reference TRBV5-1 and TRBJ2-1, is KAGVTQTPRYLIKTRGQQVTLSCSPISGHRSVSWYQQTPGQGLQFLFEYFSETQRNKGNFPGRFSGRQFSNSRSEMNVSTLELGDSALYLCASSLLAGGVNEQFFGPGTRLTVL.

This clone is a singleton in its sample. The chain recombines TRBV6-2 or TRBV6-3 with TRBJ2-4; the D is unclear. CDR1 and CDR2 (germline): MNHEY, SVGEGT. The length of the CDR3 is 12 residues. V was shortened by 2 bases and J by 5 bases, with 4 bases between the two germline ends. The CDR3 here is CASSYRENIQYF. CDR3 DNA: TGTGCCAGCAGTTACAGAGAAAACATTCAGTACTTC.

The genes are TRBV9 and TRBJ1-1; D is possibly TRBD1 (6 bases). Germline V gives CDR1 SGDLS, CDR2 YYNGEE. With 3 bases removed from V and 4 bases from J, the gap between germline ends came to 10 bases. The CDR3 consists of 13 residues. DNA for the CDR3: TGTGCCAGCAGCGAAGGGGGTATCACTGAAGCTTTCTTT. Its protein is CASSEGGITEAFF.

The chain links TRBV4-3 to TRBJ2-1, with TRBD2 matching 11 bases. Germline V gene lookup returns CDR1 LGHNA and CDR2 YSLEER. J gave up 7 bases and V 0 bases, and 20 bases lay outside the gene matches. The CDR3 has 21 amino acids. This CDR3 is CASSQETSGTSGSVTRNEQFF. The CDR3 DNA sequence: TGCGCCAGCAGCCAAGAAACCTCCGGGACTAGCGGATCTGTTACACGTAATGAGCAGTTCTTC.

The rearrangement uses TRBV5-1 and TRBJ1-1; 8 bases agree with TRBD1. Germline CDR1 reads SGHRS; CDR2 reads YFSETQ. CDR3 length equals 17 residues. V shed 1 base, J shed 4 bases, and the junction held 12 bases outside the gene matches. In DNA, the CDR3 is TGCGCCAGCAGCTTGCCACCCCAGGACAGGGTGGCCACTGAAGCTTTCTTT. Encoded protein: CASSLPPQDRVATEAFF.

J is TRBJ2-3 and V is TRBV18; 10 nucleotides line up with TRBD1. This CDR3 is built from 22 residues. Germline trimming cut 0 bases from V and 0 bases from J; bases unmatched to any gene: 18. Germline assignment: CDR1 KGHSH and CDR2 LQKENI. In DNA form, the CDR3 reads TGTGCCAGCTCACCACCGCTGCCGTCGGGACAGGGGCCAATCTCTAGCACAGATACGCAGTATTTT. Residues: CASSPPLPSGQGPISSTDTQYF.

The V and J genes are TRBV15 and TRBJ2-7, with D perhaps matching TRBD1 or TRBD2 (5 bases each). CDR3 length: 15 residues. Looked up from germline, CDR1 is LNHNV and CDR2 is YYDKDF (reference sequence). V was clipped by 0 bases and J by 4 bases, with 13 bases between them. CDR3 amino acids: CATSRDPGARYEQYF. The CDR3 bases are TGTGCCACCAGCAGAGATCCCGGGGCGCGGTACGAGCAGTACTTC.

The V gene is TRBV5-1, the J gene TRBJ1-4, with no clear D. CDR1 and CDR2 (germline): SGHRS, YFSETQ. Trimming took 0 bases from V and 4 from J, leaving 10 bases between them. This CDR3 has 15 amino acids. CDR3 in amino acids: CASSLGQANNEKLFF. The CDR3 nucleotides are TGCGCCAGCAGCTTGGGCCAGGCAAATAATGAAAAACTGTTTTTT.

The chain recombines TRBV20-1 with TRBJ2-3; a possible D gene is TRBD2 (6 bases). CDR1 DFQATT and CDR2 SNEGSKA come from the germline V gene (reference sequence). The length of the CDR3 is 10 residues. V gave up 4 bases and J gave up 12 bases, with 11 bases separating them. The CDR3 here is CSATGTPQYF. CDR3 sequence (DNA): TGCAGTGCTACCGGGACTCCTCAGTATTTT.

The gene calls are TRBV9 and TRBJ1-3; D perhaps matches TRBD1 (6 bases). V dropped 0 bases and J dropped 2 bases, with 15 bases sitting between them. CDR1 and CDR2 (germline): SGDLS, YYNGEE. The CDR3 has 17 residues. CDR3 bases: TGTGCCAGCAGCGTAGAAGGGACCAGGGGCCCTGGAAACACCATATATTTT. This encodes CASSVEGTRGPGNTIYF. Variable domain in full (rest from reference TRBV9 and TRBJ1-3): DSGVTQTPKHLITATGQRVTLRCSPRSGDLSVYWYQQSLDQGLQFLIQYYNGEERAKGNILERFSAQQFPDLHSELNLSSLELGDSALYFCASSVEGTRGPGNTIYFGEGSWLTVV.

The chain carries TRBV29-1 and TRBJ1-1, with 11 nucleotides matching TRBD1. After removal of 7 bases from V and 5 bases from J, the junction contained 6 bases not matched to a gene. The CDR3 is 13 amino acids. Germline CDR1 and CDR2: SQVTM and ANQGSEA. CDR3 loop: CSADRGLGTEAFF. The CDR3 DNA reads TGCAGCGCGGACAGGGGGCTTGGAACTGAAGCTTTCTTT. Filled out from reference TRBV29-1 and TRBJ1-1, the complete variable domain reads SAVISQKPSRDICQRGTSLTIQCQVDSQVTMMFWYRQQPGQSLTLIATANQGSEATYESGFVIDKFPISRPNLTFSTLTVSNMSPEDSSIYLCSADRGLGTEAFFGQGTRLTVV.

The rearrangement joins TRBV5-1 to TRBJ2-3, with a possible D match to TRBD2 (6 bases). This CDR3 contains 15 residues. Trimming removed 0 bases from V and 0 bases from J, with 8 bases in between. Germline V gives CDR1 SGHRS, CDR2 YFSETQ. CDR3 sequence: CASSLGGTSTDTQYF. As DNA, the CDR3 is TGCGCCAGCAGCTTGGGAGGGACTAGCACAGATACGCAGTATTTT. The full variable domain, its missing parts supplied by reference TRBV5-1 and TRBJ2-3, is KAGVTQTPRYLIKTRGQQVTLSCSPISGHRSVSWYQQTPGQGLQFLFEYFSETQRNKGNFPGRFSGRQFSNSRSEMNVSTLELGDSALYLCASSLGGTSTDTQYFGPGTRLTVL.

The chain carries TRBV5-1 and TRBJ2-7; the D is unclear. Trimming stripped 0 bases from V and 3 bases from J, with 13 bases between. This CDR3 comprises 15 residues. Looked up from germline, CDR1 is SGHRS and CDR2 is YFSETQ. The CDR3 sequence is CASSLGSVPVYEQYF. The DNA for the CDR3 is TGCGCCAGCAGCTTGGGGTCAGTCCCCGTCTACGAGCAGTACTTC.

This sequence joins TRBV27 and TRBJ1-1; the D gene is possibly TRBD1 (5 bases). CDR3 length equals 16 residues. Germline V gives CDR1 MNHEY, CDR2 SMNVEV (reference sequence). V was shortened by 6 bases and J by 4 bases, with 21 bases between the two germline ends. The CDR3 DNA follows: TGTGCCAGCAGGCCCGACAGCTCCCTGACGACCACTGAAGCTTTCTTT. Translated, it gives CASRPDSSLTTTEAFF.

This chain uses TRBV12-3 or TRBV12-4 with TRBJ1-2; a weak D match, TRBD1 (5 bases). The ends were cut back, 11 bases at V and 4 bases at J, with 14 bases in the middle. This CDR3 is 12 amino acids long. CDR3: CAAGEGIYGYTF. The CDR3 region has the DNA TGTGCCGCGGGGGAGGGGATCTATGGCTACACCTTC.

Notes on this clone: The junction departs from germline at one end; a sequencing error may be responsible. The rearrangement joins TRBV6-2 or TRBV6-3 to TRBJ1-1; D might be TRBD1 (5 bases). CDR1 and CDR2 (germline): MNHEY, SVGEGT. The CDR3 has 12 amino acids. The CDR3 nucleotides are TGTGCCAGCAGCCGGGGGAACGCTGAAGCTTTCTTT. It codes for CASSRGNAEAFF.

The chain carries TRBV5-4 and TRBJ2-3, with D unclear. Trimming removed 1 base at V and 2 bases at J, with 14 bases between. Germline lookup yields CDR1 SGHNT and CDR2 YYREEE (reference sequence). The CDR3 contains 16 residues. Here the CDR3 reads CASSLTSRRNTDTQYF. CDR3 nucleotide sequence: TGTGCCAGCAGCTTGACATCCCGGCGGAACACAGATACGCAGTATTTT.

This chain uses TRBV6-5 with TRBJ1-1, with D unresolved. There are 12 residues in the CDR3. The V gene's germline CDR1 is MNHEY and CDR2 SVGAGI. Trimming took off 7 bases at V and 3 bases at J, with 9 bases between the two ends. The CDR3 reads CASTFGYTEAFF. CDR3 sequence (DNA): TGTGCCAGCACGTTTGGGTACACTGAAGCTTTCTTT.

The chain employs TRBV6-5 and TRBJ1-1, with TRBD1 as a possible D gene (5 bases). CDR3 length: 15 residues. The V gene's germline CDR1 is MNHEY and CDR2 SVGAGI. V dropped 0 bases and J dropped 4 bases, with 12 bases sitting between them. The chain's CDR3 is CASSYSPHGATEAFF. In DNA, the CDR3 is TGTGCCAGCAGTTACTCTCCCCATGGGGCCACTGAAGCTTTCTTT.

This chain links TRBV28 with TRBJ1-1, with D tentatively TRBD1 (6 bases). The V gene's germline CDR1 is MDHEN and CDR2 SYDVKM. V was clipped by 5 bases and J by 7 bases, with 17 bases between them. CDR3 size: 14 residues. CDR3 nucleotides: TGTGCCAGCAGTGCCCGAACAGGGCAAAGTGAAGCTTTCTTT. This translates into CASSARTGQSEAFF. Supplemented by reference TRBV28 and TRBJ1-1, the full variable domain reads DVKVTQSSRYLVKRTGEKVFLECVQDMDHENMFWYRQDPGLGLRLIYFSYDVKMKEKGDIPEGYSVSREKKERFSLILESASTNQTSMYLCASSARTGQSEAFFGQGTRLTVV.

The chain couples TRBV19 to TRBJ2-5; 8 bases map to TRBD1. CDR1 is LNHDA and CDR2 is SQIVND in the germline V gene (reference sequence). Losses at the gene ends were 7 bases for V and 7 bases for J; bases not matched to a gene: 2. The CDR3 has 11 residues. CDR3: CASKGTGTQYF. In nucleotides, the CDR3 is TGTGCCAGTAAAGGGACAGGGACCCAGTACTTC. The entire variable domain, with the rest obtained from reference TRBV19 and TRBJ2-5, is as follows: DGGITQSPKYLFRKEGQNVTLSCEQNLNHDAMYWYRQDPGQGLRLIYYSQIVNDFQKGDIAEGYSVSREKKESFPLTVTSAQKNPTAFYLCASKGTGTQYFGPGTRLLVL.

This clone is a singleton in its sample. The J gene is TRBJ2-1, the V gene TRBV7-2; 7 nucleotides align to TRBD2. V gave up 4 bases and J gave up 7 bases; unmatched junction bases: 13. This CDR3 is built from 16 residues. Looked up from germline, CDR1 is SGHTA and CDR2 is FQGNSA. The CDR3 DNA reads as TGTGCCAGCAGCTCCTGGGGAGGGGAGAAGGGGAATGAGCAGTTCTTC. Protein product: CASSSWGGEKGNEQFF. The full variable domain, with the rest looked up from reference TRBV7-2 and TRBJ2-1, is GAGVSQSPSNKVTEKGKDVELRCDPISGHTALYWYRQSLGQGLEFLIYFQGNSAPDKSGLPSDRFSAERTGGSVSTLTIQRTQQEDSAVYLCASSSWGGEKGNEQFFGPGTRLTVL.

The rearrangement links TRBV7-2 to TRBJ1-2, with 8 bases identical to TRBD1. The CDR3 totals 14 residues. Germline lookup yields CDR1 SGHTA and CDR2 FQGNSA. V trimming: 5 bases; J trimming: 7 bases; junction bases outside the gene matches: 9. The chain's CDR3 is CASSPQTGAGGYTF. CDR3 DNA: TGTGCCAGCAGCCCTCAGACAGGGGCTGGTGGCTACACCTTC.

The V and J genes are TRBV30 and TRBJ1-2; 7 bases are a match to TRBD1. The germline V gene has CDR1 GTSNPN and CDR2 SVGIG (reference sequence). This CDR3 contains 12 residues. The DNA for the CDR3 is TGTGTCTCCGGACAGACAGGGCTTCGGTACACCTTC. Its translation is CVSGQTGLRYTF.

The CDR3 DNA reads as TGTGCCAGCAGGGGGTCTAATGAAAAACTGTTTTTT. Protein product: CASRGSNEKLFF. J is TRBJ1-4 and V is TRBV2, with D uncertain. The CDR3 runs to 12 residues. Germline V gene data show CDR1 as SNHLY and CDR2 as FYNNEI. V was pared by 6 bases and J by 3 bases, with 5 bases between.

The chain links TRBV27 to TRBJ1-2; D unresolved. This CDR3 is 12 amino acids long. CDR1 and CDR2 from the germline V gene are MNHEY and SMNVEV (reference sequence). V lost 6 bases, J lost 4 bases, and 9 bases lay in between. The CDR3 sequence is CASSTWGYGYTF. CDR3 DNA sequence: TGTGCCAGCAGCACCTGGGGCTATGGCTACACCTTC.